This record looks at one TCR beta chain sequence and its context. Its target is not known. The data derive from a study of Ad26.COV2.S vaccination and SARS-CoV-2 variants. Overall study: COV1001, an Ad26.COV2.S trial, supplied this vaccine-arm donor.

Study observations and caveats: Reportedly, after vaccination the spike-specific CD8+ and CD4+ T cell responses displayed substantial breadth. Vaccinees displayed broader spike-specific TCR repertoires than placebo recipients.

TCRdb keeps only in-frame clones here, not all; method: immunoSEQ multiplex PCR. This table has about 400,000 clones, about 90% appearing once. The CDR3 spans 16 residues. Germline CDR1 and CDR2: SGDLS and YYNGEE. Trimming cost V 0 bases and J 0 bases; bases outside gene matches: 4. Treatment of the sample: 15 to 20 received Ad26.COV2.S at low or high dose, single or two shots; a few received placebo; per-sample allocation not given. Material that was analyzed had been drawn on day 63 after the first vaccine or placebo injection. This sequence joins TRBV9 and TRBJ2-3; 7 bases fit TRBD2. The TCR originated in a person aged 18-65 years who received the Ad26.COV2.S COVID-19 vaccine or a placebo. Sequenced material: peripheral blood, taken in a trial of Ad26.COV2.S vaccine versus placebo. The chain's CDR3 is CASSVDSGGSTDTQYF. Here the CDR3 DNA reads TGTGCCAGCAGCGTAGATTCGGGGGGTAGCACAGATACGCAGTATTTT.